Listed below are T cell receptor beta chains from one sample, sequenced in a study of CD8 T cells in ankylosing spondylitis. TCRdb re-derived calls from the 5' RACE reads in MiXCR, one entry per CDR3 protein. The sample has 200,000 to 250,000 distinct CDR3 sequences; about 30% are singletons. The sample was blood, either unsorted or a sorted T cell fraction (not recorded which). The origin of the receptors is a male donor with ankylosing spondylitis or in good health (not recorded which). The CDR3 runs from the conserved cysteine through the conserved F or W. Each record gives: D gene, clone size, J gene, V gene, CDR3 length, CDR3 protein, CDR3 DNA. A D gene is named only where the DNA matches it firmly. Not all rows give a size; the values are once, few, many and, for expanded clones, a class.

D gene: .
clone size: .
J gene: TRBJ2-7
V gene: TRBV20-1
CDR3 length: 13
CDR3 protein: CSARIVGGQGQYF
CDR3 DNA: TGCAGTGCTAGAATCGTCGGGGGGCAGGGGCAGTACTTC

D gene: .
clone size: .
J gene: TRBJ2-3
V gene: TRBV10-1
CDR3 length: 13
CDR3 protein: CASSDPSLNTQYF
CDR3 DNA: TGCGCCAGCAGTGATCCCAGCTTGAATACGCAGTATTTT

D gene: .
clone size: few
J gene: TRBJ2-7
V gene: TRBV9
CDR3 length: 15
CDR3 protein: CASSVGPSVGYEQYF
CDR3 DNA: TGTGCCAGCAGCGTAGGGCCTAGCGTCGGCTACGAGCAGTACTTC

D gene: .
clone size: .
J gene: TRBJ2-3
V gene: TRBV9
CDR3 length: 15
CDR3 protein: CASSVSHGHTDTQYF
CDR3 DNA: TGTGCCAGCAGCGTATCGCACGGTCACACAGATACGCAGTATTTT

D gene: .
clone size: few
J gene: TRBJ1-2
V gene: TRBV12-3/TRBV12-4
CDR3 length: 12
CDR3 protein: CASKDSNYGYTF
CDR3 DNA: TGTGCCAGCAAGGACTCGAACTATGGCTACACCTTC

D gene: .
clone size: few
J gene: TRBJ1-5
V gene: TRBV12-3/TRBV12-4
CDR3 length: 15
CDR3 protein: CASSFGGAINQPQHF
CDR3 DNA: TGTGCCAGCAGTTTTGGTGGTGCGATCAATCAGCCCCAGCATTTT

D gene: .
clone size: .
J gene: TRBJ1-2
V gene: TRBV27
CDR3 length: 16
CDR3 protein: CASSLTMGGTHYGYTF
CDR3 DNA: TGTGCCAGCAGTCTAACGATGGGGGGGACCCACTATGGCTACACCTTC

D gene: .
clone size: few
J gene: TRBJ2-7
V gene: TRBV29-1
CDR3 length: 14
CDR3 protein: CSVVGGTENIEQYF
CDR3 DNA: TGCAGCGTTGTTGGCGGGACTGAAAATATCGAGCAGTACTTC

D gene: .
clone size: few
J gene: TRBJ2-5
V gene: TRBV20-1
CDR3 length: 16
CDR3 protein: CSARDARNQRQETQYF
CDR3 DNA: TGCAGTGCTAGAGATGCCCGCAACCAGCGACAAGAGACCCAGTACTTC

D gene: TRBD1
clone size: .
J gene: TRBJ2-4
V gene: TRBV7-8
CDR3 length: 15
CDR3 protein: CASSSYRGTKNIQYF
CDR3 DNA: TGTGCCAGCAGCTCCTACAGGGGTACCAAAAACATTCAGTACTTC

D gene: TRBD1
clone size: .
J gene: TRBJ2-3
V gene: TRBV29-1
CDR3 length: 11
CDR3 protein: CSPLQGDTQYF
CDR3 DNA: TGCAGCCCCCTACAGGGGGATACGCAGTATTTT

D gene: .
clone size: .
J gene: TRBJ2-6
V gene: TRBV11-1
CDR3 length: 17
CDR3 protein: CASRTKTRGAGANVLTF
CDR3 DNA: TGTGCCAGCAGAACTAAGACCAGGGGTGCTGGGGCCAACGTCCTGACTTTC

D gene: .
clone size: few
J gene: TRBJ2-5
V gene: TRBV12-3/TRBV12-4
CDR3 length: 12
CDR3 protein: CASGNLGETQYF
CDR3 DNA: TGTGCCAGCGGAAACTTGGGCGAGACCCAGTACTTC

D gene: TRBD1
clone size: few
J gene: TRBJ2-1
V gene: TRBV20-1
CDR3 length: 14
CDR3 protein: CSPGQGSSYNEQFF
CDR3 DNA: TGCAGTCCGGGACAGGGAAGCTCCTACAATGAGCAGTTCTTC

D gene: TRBD1
clone size: few
J gene: TRBJ2-5
V gene: TRBV29-1
CDR3 length: 16
CDR3 protein: CSVENQTPGQGETQYF
CDR3 DNA: TGCAGCGTTGAAAACCAAACTCCGGGACAGGGAGAGACCCAGTACTTC

D gene: .
clone size: few
J gene: TRBJ2-4
V gene: TRBV20-1
CDR3 length: 15
CDR3 protein: CSAPVFGLAKNIQYF
CDR3 DNA: TGCAGTGCTCCCGTTTTCGGGTTAGCCAAAAACATTCAGTACTTC

D gene: .
clone size: .
J gene: TRBJ1-2
V gene: TRBV3-1
CDR3 length: 12
CDR3 protein: CASSDKNYGYTF
CDR3 DNA: TGTGCCAGCAGCGACAAGAACTATGGCTACACCTTC

D gene: TRBD1
clone size: few
J gene: TRBJ1-5
V gene: TRBV9
CDR3 length: 14
CDR3 protein: CASSPDRDNQPQHF
CDR3 DNA: TGTGCCAGCAGCCCGGACAGGGACAATCAGCCCCAGCATTTT

D gene: .
clone size: few
J gene: TRBJ2-3
V gene: TRBV28
CDR3 length: 14
CDR3 protein: CASSLWAGTDTQYF
CDR3 DNA: TGTGCCAGCAGTTTATGGGCCGGCACAGATACGCAGTATTTT

D gene: .
clone size: .
J gene: TRBJ1-4
V gene: TRBV6-5
CDR3 length: 17
CDR3 protein: CASSYGNKAGINEKLFF
CDR3 DNA: TGTGCCAGCAGTTACGGAAATAAGGCAGGGATTAATGAAAAACTGTTTTTT

D gene: TRBD2
clone size: few
J gene: TRBJ2-7
V gene: TRBV4-2
CDR3 length: 16
CDR3 protein: CASSQESGGASYEQYF
CDR3 DNA: TGTGCCAGCAGCCAAGAAAGCGGGGGGGCCTCCTACGAGCAGTACTTC

D gene: .
clone size: .
J gene: TRBJ1-5
V gene: TRBV20-1
CDR3 length: 14
CDR3 protein: CSANNRASNQPQHF
CDR3 DNA: TGCAGTGCTAATAACAGGGCGAGCAATCAGCCCCAGCATTTT

D gene: .
clone size: few
J gene: TRBJ1-1
V gene: TRBV29-1
CDR3 length: 12
CDR3 protein: CSSRTRGTEAFF
CDR3 DNA: TGCAGCAGCCGGACACGAGGAACTGAAGCTTTCTTT

D gene: .
clone size: few
J gene: TRBJ1-2
V gene: TRBV5-1
CDR3 length: 14
CDR3 protein: CASSLVPNNYGYTF
CDR3 DNA: TGCGCCAGCAGCTTGGTTCCCAACAACTATGGCTACACCTTC

D gene: .
clone size: .
J gene: TRBJ2-1
V gene: TRBV6-1
CDR3 length: 15
CDR3 protein: CASSPTVRLVNEQFF
CDR3 DNA: TGTGCCAGCAGTCCGACGGTTAGATTAGTTAATGAGCAGTTCTTC

D gene: .
clone size: few
J gene: TRBJ1-1
V gene: TRBV12-3/TRBV12-4
CDR3 length: 17
CDR3 protein: CASSLDPRGELNTEAFF
CDR3 DNA: TGTGCCAGCAGTTTAGACCCCAGGGGAGAGTTGAACACTGAAGCTTTCTTT

D gene: .
clone size: .
J gene: TRBJ2-5
V gene: TRBV5-1
CDR3 length: 12
CDR3 protein: CASSPGGGTQYF
CDR3 DNA: TGCGCCAGCAGCCCAGGGGGAGGGACCCAGTACTTC

D gene: .
clone size: few
J gene: TRBJ2-7
V gene: TRBV6-1
CDR3 length: 13
CDR3 protein: CASRPGSAYEQYF
CDR3 DNA: TGTGCCAGCAGGCCAGGATCAGCCTACGAGCAGTACTTC